Below, 26 T cell receptor beta chains from the same sample are listed, as sequenced in a study of T cells in Graves' hyperthyroidism and ophthalmopathy. RNA transcripts were the template for amplifying TCR beta CDR3 regions. TCR CDR3 regions were first amplified by RT-PCR with HTBI primers. Each CDR3 protein is one row after TCRdb ran MiXCR on the multiplex PCR reads. This sample has some 500,000 distinct CDR3 sequences, with roughly 25% found just once. The sample was blood. The source is a woman aged 30 to 39 with Graves' ophthalmopathy.

This clonotype was observed at least ten times. V usage is TRBV12-3 or TRBV12-4 and J usage is TRBJ2-2, with D possibly being TRBD2 (7 bases). The ends were cut back, 0 bases at V and 7 bases at J, with 9 bases in the middle. The CDR3 length is 14 residues. The CDR3 region is CASSLAGGLGELFF. In nucleotides, the CDR3 is TGTGCCAGCAGTTTAGCGGGGGGGCTCGGGGAGCTGTTTTTT.

The chain has TRBV2 and TRBJ2-7, with D tentatively TRBD1 (5 bases). Trimming removed 3 bases from V and 6 bases from J, with 9 bases in between. The germline CDR1 and CDR2 sequences are SNHLY and FYNNEI. CDR3 length equals 12 residues. CDR3 residues: CASSDQGSEQYF. The DNA for the CDR3 is TGTGCCAGCAGTGACCAGGGCTCCGAGCAGTACTTC.

This clonotype was recorded many times. The chain links TRBV6-1 to TRBJ1-1, with 7 bases lining up with TRBD1. This CDR3 has 14 residues. The germline V gene encodes CDR1 MNHNS and CDR2 SASEGT. The trim removed 6 bases at V and 0 bases at J, leaving 4 bases unmatched. The CDR3 coding sequence is TGTGCCAGCAGCGAGACAGGGATGAACACTGAAGCTTTCTTT. It is translated as CASSETGMNTEAFF.

This clonotype was picked up a small number of times. The V gene is TRBV28, the J gene TRBJ1-3; 7 bases are shared with TRBD1. Germline V gene data show CDR1 as MDHEN and CDR2 as SYDVKM. This CDR3 contains 15 residues. The J segment lost 2 bases and the V segment lost 4 bases, leaving 5 bases of the junction unmatched. The CDR3 nucleotides read TGTGCCAGCAGTTCCGCAGGGGGAACTGGAAACACCATATATTTT. The encoded protein is CASSSAGGTGNTIYF.

The rearrangement uses TRBV9 and TRBJ2-5; 10 nucleotides agree with TRBD2. This CDR3 is 17 amino acids long. With 3 bases clipped from V and 6 bases from J, the junction kept 14 bases outside the gene matches. CDR1 SGDLS and CDR2 YYNGEE come from the germline V gene. As DNA, the CDR3 is TGTGCCAGCAGCGCCCGGGGAGCGGGGGGGCCAAGACAGACCCAGTACTTC. It encodes CASSARGAGGPRQTQYF.

This clonotype was counted a few times. The V gene is TRBV12-3 or TRBV12-4, the J gene TRBJ1-1, with TRBD1 matching over 7 bases. The CDR3 length is 15 residues. V shed 5 bases and J 4 bases; nucleotides not matched to a gene: 10. The CDR3 protein is CASSRQGTGPTEAFF. CDR3 DNA: TGTGCCAGCAGTCGACAGGGAACTGGGCCCACTGAAGCTTTCTTT.

In its sample, this clonotype was seen many times. The chain links TRBV6-4 to TRBJ1-3, with D unresolved. This CDR3 is 13 amino acids long. V was cut by 9 bases and J by 2 bases, with 11 bases left in between. Germline loops: CDR1 MRHNA, CDR2 SNTAGT. CDR3 sequence (DNA): TGTGCCAGGGTGGGGTCCGCTGGAAACACCATATATTTT. Its translation: CARVGSAGNTIYF.

The chain links TRBV19 to TRBJ2-7; D tentatively reads TRBD1 or TRBD2 (7 bases each). This CDR3 comprises 13 residues. V lost 5 bases and J lost 4, with 12 bases in between. Germline V gene data show CDR1 as LNHDA and CDR2 as SQIVND (reference sequence). The CDR3 DNA follows: TGTGCCAGTAGTGACAGGGAGGGGTACGAGCAGTACTTC. This translates into CASSDREGYEQYF. The complete variable domain, with remaining parts taken from reference TRBV19 and TRBJ2-7, reads DGGITQSPKYLFRKEGQNVTLSCEQNLNHDAMYWYRQDPGQGLRLIYYSQIVNDFQKGDIAEGYSVSREKKESFPLTVTSAQKNPTAFYLCASSDREGYEQYFGPGTRLTVT.

The chain is built from TRBV6-2 or TRBV6-3 and TRBJ1-1; D remains ambiguous. CDR1 and CDR2 (germline): MNHEY, SVGEGT. The CDR3 has 16 residues. V lost 2 bases and J lost 0, with 13 bases in between. The CDR3 nucleotides read TGTGCCAGCAGTTACCTCAGCGGAGGGTTGAACACTGAAGCTTTCTTT. This translates into CASSYLSGGLNTEAFF.

The sample holds many counts of this clonotype. V is TRBV27 and J is TRBJ2-7; TRBD1 agrees at 7 bases. The trim removed 5 bases at V and 4 bases at J, leaving 8 bases unmatched. CDR3 length: 14 residues. Germline V gene data show CDR1 as MNHEY and CDR2 as SMNVEV (reference sequence). This chain's CDR3 is CASSNQDRIYEQYF. In nucleotides, the CDR3 is TGTGCCAGCAGTAATCAGGACAGGATTTACGAGCAGTACTTC.

Ten or more counts support this clonotype. The CDR3 loop is CSAPPGPFKSLGDGYTF. As DNA, the CDR3 is TGCAGTGCCCCCCCTGGGCCATTTAAAAGTTTAGGGGATGGCTACACCTTC. The genes are TRBV20-1 and TRBJ1-2; TRBD1 might be the D (5 bases). Deletions cut 6 bases from V and 6 bases from J, with 29 bases between. Per the germline V gene, CDR1 is DFQATT and CDR2 is SNEGSKA (reference sequence). The CDR3 covers 17 residues.

This clonotype was seen at least ten times. This CDR3 is CASSQVSLRANTIYF. In nucleotides, the CDR3 is TGCGCCAGCAGCCAAGTCAGCCTCCGGGCGAACACCATATATTTT. The chain joins TRBV4-1 to TRBJ1-3; D gene ambiguous. Trimming took 1 base from V and 7 from J, leaving 14 bases between them. The CDR3 runs 15 residues. CDR1 is MGHRA, CDR2 YSYEKL, per germline.

The chain combines TRBV11-2 with TRBJ2-7, with 10 bases matching TRBD2. The CDR3 is made up of 16 amino acids. V shed 5 bases and J 3 bases; nucleotides not matched to a gene: 10. Germline V CDR1 and CDR2: SGHAT, FQNNGV. CDR3 protein: CASSQFWLAGDYEQYF. In DNA form, the CDR3 reads TGTGCCAGCAGCCAATTCTGGCTAGCGGGGGACTACGAGCAGTACTTC.

This clonotype was observed a handful of times. Here the CDR3 DNA reads TGCAGCGACAGAACAGGCTATGGCTACACCTTC. It specifies CSDRTGYGYTF. The chain recombines TRBV29-1 with TRBJ1-2, with D tentatively TRBD1 (5 bases). Trimming cost V 7 bases and J 4 bases, with 10 bases left between them. Germline values: CDR1 SQVTM, CDR2 ANQGSEA. The CDR3 has 11 residues.

This clonotype was seen at least ten times. The chain combines TRBV10-3 with TRBJ1-1, with D maybe TRBD1 (6 bases). Germline CDR1 ENHRY, CDR2 SYGVKD. The V gene lost 10 bases and the J gene lost 0 bases, with 12 bases spanning the gap. This CDR3 region has 13 residues. The CDR3 DNA sequence: TGTGCCACCGAAGGACAGATGAACACTGAAGCTTTCTTT. Amino acid sequence: CATEGQMNTEAFF.

The V call is TRBV14, the J call TRBJ2-7, with TRBD2 identical over 7 bases. The CDR3 runs to 15 residues. Trimming took 1 base from V and 5 from J; bases not matched to a gene: 8. Per germline, CDR1 SGHDN and CDR2 FVKESK. DNA for the CDR3: TGTGCCAGCAGCCAAGGTGGGGGGACTATCCACGAGCAGTACTTC. Translating gives CASSQGGGTIHEQYF. Using reference TRBV14 and TRBJ2-7 for the parts outside the CDR3, the full variable domain is EAGVTQFPSHSVIEKGQTVTLRCDPISGHDNLYWYRRVMGKEIKFLLHFVKESKQDESGMPNNRFLAERTGGTYSTLKVQPAELEDSGVYFCASSQGGGTIHEQYFGPGTRLTVT.

This clonotype was counted a few times. The chain carries TRBV19 and TRBJ2-5; D gene ambiguous. Germline CDR1 reads LNHDA; CDR2 reads SQIVND (reference sequence). Trimming removed 2 bases from V and 7 bases from J, with 8 bases in between. The CDR3 extends over 12 amino acids. Written as DNA, the CDR3 is TGTGCCAGTAGTATACCCCCCGGGACCCAGTACTTC. It codes for CASSIPPGTQYF.

This clonotype was found many times. The chain recombines TRBV2 with TRBJ2-7, with D possibly matching TRBD1 (6 bases). The germline gives CDR1 SNHLY, CDR2 FYNNEI. The CDR3 loop spans 12 amino acids. Trimming pared 9 bases from V and 3 bases from J, leaving 12 bases between. The CDR3 region is CASKGQYYEQYF. CDR3 sequence (DNA): TGTGCCAGTAAGGGACAATACTACGAGCAGTACTTC.

This clonotype was seen at least ten times. The V and J genes are TRBV5-1 and TRBJ1-2, with TRBD1 as a possible D gene (5 bases). Looked up from germline, CDR1 is SGHRS and CDR2 is YFSETQ. The CDR3 contains 15 residues. Trimming cost V 2 bases and J 2 bases, with 13 bases left between them. In DNA form, the CDR3 reads TGCGCCAGCAGCTTAACCCTACAGGAGAACTATGGCTACACCTTC. This translates into CASSLTLQENYGYTF. Together with reference TRBV5-1 and TRBJ1-2, the CDR3 gives the full variable domain: KAGVTQTPRYLIKTRGQQVTLSCSPISGHRSVSWYQQTPGQGLQFLFEYFSETQRNKGNFPGRFSGRQFSNSRSEMNVSTLELGDSALYLCASSLTLQENYGYTFGSGTRLTVV.

This clonotype was picked up many times. The chain links TRBV27 to TRBJ1-1; 9 nucleotides line up with TRBD1. This CDR3 region has 18 residues. V trimming: 3 bases; J trimming: 0 bases; junction bases outside the gene matches: 11. Germline values: CDR1 MNHEY, CDR2 SMNVEV (reference sequence). CDR3 sequence (DNA): TGTGCCAGCAGTTTTCACAGGGGGCTTTCTCCCATGAACACTGAAGCTTTCTTT. Protein sequence: CASSFHRGLSPMNTEAFF.

This clonotype has at least ten counts. Lacking the conserved final phenylalanine or tryptophan, this CDR3 likely reflects a read error. The V call is TRBV15, the J call TRBJ1-2, with 7 positions matching TRBD1. The ends lost 0 bases at V and 2 bases at J; junction bases unmatched: 3. This CDR3 has 15 amino acids. Germline V CDR1 and CDR2: LNHNV, YYDKDF (reference sequence). CDR3 sequence: CATSRDRGQNYGYTV. The CDR3 DNA sequence: TGTGCCACCAGCAGAGATCGGGGACAGAACTATGGCTACACCGTC.

The chain uses TRBV12-3 or TRBV12-4 and TRBJ2-5, with D hard to call. The CDR3 runs to 13 residues. V gave up 5 bases and J gave up 4 bases, with 11 bases separating them. The CDR3 loop reads CASSPGFLETQYF. Here the CDR3 DNA reads TGTGCCAGCAGTCCCGGTTTTTTAGAGACCCAGTACTTC.

This clonotype showed up many times. Here the CDR3 reads CSARDRRGTAFSYEQYF. CDR3 DNA: TGCAGTGCTAGAGATCGGCGGGGGACAGCCTTTTCCTACGAGCAGTACTTC. This chain links TRBV20-1 with TRBJ2-7; D could derive from TRBD1 or TRBD2 (7 bases each). Germline V lookup: CDR1 DFQATT, CDR2 SNEGSKA (reference sequence). The V and J ends lost 0 bases and 1 base respectively, with 19 bases between them. The CDR3 runs to 17 residues.

This chain joins TRBV11-2 and TRBJ1-1; 12 bases map to TRBD1. This CDR3 is built from 18 residues. CDR1 SGHAT and CDR2 FQNNGV come from the germline V gene. Trimming took 5 bases from V and 0 from J; bases not matched to a gene: 10. CDR3 sequence reads: CASSHPPGQGAVNTEAFF. CDR3 in DNA: TGTGCCAGCAGCCACCCCCCGGGACAGGGGGCGGTGAACACTGAAGCTTTCTTT.

The table lists this clonotype with many counts. The chain links TRBV12-3 or TRBV12-4 to TRBJ1-2, with 10 bases fitting TRBD1. CDR3 length: 14 residues. The J segment lost 5 bases and the V segment lost 2 bases, leaving 2 bases of the junction unmatched. CDR3 region: CASSLLDRGYGYTF. CDR3 sequence (DNA): TGTGCCAGCAGTTTACTGGACAGGGGGTATGGCTACACCTTC.

V gene TRBV20-1 combines with J gene TRBJ2-7, with TRBD1 matching over 10 bases. Germline assignment: CDR1 DFQATT and CDR2 SNEGSKA (reference sequence). With 6 bases clipped from V and 6 bases from J, the junction kept 14 bases outside the gene matches. The CDR3 totals 15 residues. CDR3 sequence reads: CSAQGGQGILGEQYF. CDR3 DNA sequence: TGCAGTGCGCAGGGGGGACAGGGGATTTTGGGCGAGCAGTACTTC.